This TCR beta chain appears in the sequencing data of a study of T cell clonotyping in hematopoietic cell transplantation. Trimming stripped 0 bases from V and 8 bases from J, with 16 bases between. Germline lookup yields CDR1 SQVTM and CDR2 ANQGSEA. This CDR3 is 14 amino acids long. Time point of the sample: recipient sample about 28 days before transplant, after cytoreduction. Sequenced by immunoSEQ multiplex PCR; TCRdb stores in-frame clones only, minus some. Seen here are fewer than 20,000 clones, 93% observed once, and the top ten hold approximately 1.8%. The source is a man in his late teens or twenties with biphenotypic leukemia. Some clones in this sample may be carry-over from other donors' samples. The chain has TRBV29-1 and TRBJ1-2, with D possibly matching TRBD1 (5 bases). The sample was peripheral blood mononuclear cells, taken before stem cell transplant. The DNA for the CDR3 is TGCAGCGTTGAAGAGGGAAAGGGGATCGGGGGCTACACCTTC. Translating gives CSVEEGKGIGGYTF. The complete variable domain, with remaining parts taken from reference TRBV29-1 and TRBJ1-2, reads SAVISQKPSRDICQRGTSLTIQCQVDSQVTMMFWYRQQPGQSLTLIATANQGSEATYESGFVIDKFPISRPNLTFSTLTVSNMSPEDSSIYLCSVEEGKGIGGYTFGSGTRLTVV.